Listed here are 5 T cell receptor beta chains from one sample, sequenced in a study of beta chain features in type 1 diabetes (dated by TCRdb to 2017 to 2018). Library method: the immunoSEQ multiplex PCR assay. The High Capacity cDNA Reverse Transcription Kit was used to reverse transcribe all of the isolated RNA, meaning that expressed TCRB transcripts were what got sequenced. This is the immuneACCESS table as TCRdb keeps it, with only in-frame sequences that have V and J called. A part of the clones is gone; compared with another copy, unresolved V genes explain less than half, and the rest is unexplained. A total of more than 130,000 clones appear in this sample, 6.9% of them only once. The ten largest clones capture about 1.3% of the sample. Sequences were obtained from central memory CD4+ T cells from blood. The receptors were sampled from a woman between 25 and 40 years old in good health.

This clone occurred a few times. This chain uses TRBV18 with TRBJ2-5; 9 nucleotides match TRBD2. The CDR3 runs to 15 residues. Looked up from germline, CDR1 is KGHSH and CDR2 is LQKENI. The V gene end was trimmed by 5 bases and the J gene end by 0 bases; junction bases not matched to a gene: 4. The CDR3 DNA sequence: TGTGCCAGCTCAAGACTAGCGGAGTACCAAGAGACCCAGTACTTC. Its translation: CASSRLAEYQETQYF.

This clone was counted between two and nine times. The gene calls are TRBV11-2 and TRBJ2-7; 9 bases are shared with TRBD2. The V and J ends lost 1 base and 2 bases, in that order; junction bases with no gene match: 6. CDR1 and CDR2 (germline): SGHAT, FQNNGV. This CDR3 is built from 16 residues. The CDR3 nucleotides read TGTGCCAGCAGCTTAGCAATTAGCGGGGGCGCCTACGAGCAGTACTTC. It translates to CASSLAISGGAYEQYF.

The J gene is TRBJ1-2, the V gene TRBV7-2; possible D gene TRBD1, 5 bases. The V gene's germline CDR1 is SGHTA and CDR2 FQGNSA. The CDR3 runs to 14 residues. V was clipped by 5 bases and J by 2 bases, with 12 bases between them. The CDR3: CASSPWGENYGYTF. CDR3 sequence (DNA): TGTGCCAGCAGCCCATGGGGGGAGAACTATGGCTACACCTTC.

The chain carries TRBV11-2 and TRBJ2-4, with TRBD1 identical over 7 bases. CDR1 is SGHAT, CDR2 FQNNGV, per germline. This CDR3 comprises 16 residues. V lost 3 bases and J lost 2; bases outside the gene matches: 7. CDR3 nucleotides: TGTGCCAGCAGCTTGGGATGGGACAGTACCAAAAACATTCAGTACTTC. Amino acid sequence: CASSLGWDSTKNIQYF. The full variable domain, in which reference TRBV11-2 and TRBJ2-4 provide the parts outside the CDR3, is EAGVAQSPRYKIIEKRQSVAFWCNPISGHATLYWYQQILGQGPKLLIQFQNNGVVDDSQLPKDRFSAERLKGVDSTLKIQPAKLEDSAVYLCASSLGWDSTKNIQYFGAGTRLSVL.

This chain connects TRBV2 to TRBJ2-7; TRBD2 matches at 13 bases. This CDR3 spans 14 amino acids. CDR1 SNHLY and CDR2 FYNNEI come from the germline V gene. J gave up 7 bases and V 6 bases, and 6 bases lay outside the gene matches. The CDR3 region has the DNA TGTGCCAGCAGGAAGACTAGCGGGGGGTTGGAGCAGTACTTC. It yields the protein CASRKTSGGLEQYF.